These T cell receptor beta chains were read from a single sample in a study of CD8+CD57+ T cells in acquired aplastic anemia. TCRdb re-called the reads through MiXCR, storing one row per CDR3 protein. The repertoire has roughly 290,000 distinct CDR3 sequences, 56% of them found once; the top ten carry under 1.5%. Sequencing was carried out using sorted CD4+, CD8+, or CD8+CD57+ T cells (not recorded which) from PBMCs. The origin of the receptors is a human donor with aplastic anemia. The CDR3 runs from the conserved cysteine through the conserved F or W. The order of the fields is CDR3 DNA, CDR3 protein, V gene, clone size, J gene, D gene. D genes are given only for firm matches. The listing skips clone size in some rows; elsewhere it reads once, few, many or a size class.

CDR3 DNA: TGTGCCATCAGTGAGTCGGCGGAGACCCAGTACTTC
CDR3 protein: CAISESAETQYF
V gene: TRBV10-3
clone size: .
J gene: TRBJ2-5
D gene: .

CDR3 DNA: TGTGCCAGCAGCCCCACAGGGCCGGAAGCTTTCTTT
CDR3 protein: CASSPTGPEAFF
V gene: TRBV7-9
clone size: few
J gene: TRBJ1-1
D gene: .

CDR3 DNA: TGTGCCAGCAGCGAGAGCGGGAGCGCCCAGTACTTC
CDR3 protein: CASSESGSAQYF
V gene: TRBV7-9
clone size: .
J gene: TRBJ2-5
D gene: TRBD2

CDR3 DNA: TGTGCCATCAGTGAGGCATCGGGGGGGGACAATGAGCAGTTCTTC
CDR3 protein: CAISEASGGDNEQFF
V gene: TRBV7-6
clone size: .
J gene: TRBJ2-1
D gene: TRBD2

CDR3 DNA: TGTGCCAGCAGCTTAGGCGCAGCCCATACGAGGAACACCATATATTTT
CDR3 protein: CASSLGAAHTRNTIYF
V gene: TRBV7-9
clone size: .
J gene: TRBJ1-3
D gene: .

CDR3 DNA: TGTTCCAGCAGCTTAAGGGGGGACAGGGTAGGCGAGCAGTACTTC
CDR3 protein: CSSSLRGDRVGEQYF
V gene: TRBV7-3
clone size: .
J gene: TRBJ2-7
D gene: TRBD1

CDR3 DNA: TGCAGCGTCCGACAGGGAGCAGATACGCAGTATTTT
CDR3 protein: CSVRQGADTQYF
V gene: TRBV29-1
clone size: many
J gene: TRBJ2-3
D gene: TRBD1

CDR3 DNA: TGCAGTGCTAGAGATCGGGGGCAGAGCGGGGCGTTCAATGAGCAGTTCTTC
CDR3 protein: CSARDRGQSGAFNEQFF
V gene: TRBV20-1
clone size: many
J gene: TRBJ2-1
D gene: .

CDR3 DNA: TGTGCCAGCAGCTTGCGGATCTACGAGCAGTACTTC
CDR3 protein: CASSLRIYEQYF
V gene: TRBV25-1
clone size: .
J gene: TRBJ2-7
D gene: .

CDR3 DNA: TGTGCCAGCAGGCTTGGGATATCCCCTAGCACAGATACGCAGTATTTT
CDR3 protein: CASRLGISPSTDTQYF
V gene: TRBV25-1
clone size: .
J gene: TRBJ2-3
D gene: .

CDR3 DNA: TGTGCCAGCAGCCGTTGGGACAGGCTCTACGAGCAGTACTTC
CDR3 protein: CASSRWDRLYEQYF
V gene: TRBV7-8
clone size: .
J gene: TRBJ2-7
D gene: TRBD1

CDR3 DNA: TGTGCCAGCAGCCAAGGGCACGGGCCGTTCTATGGCTACACCTTC
CDR3 protein: CASSQGHGPFYGYTF
V gene: TRBV14
clone size: .
J gene: TRBJ1-2
D gene: .

CDR3 DNA: TGCAGTGCTAGAGGATCCGGGAATGAGCAGTTCTTC
CDR3 protein: CSARGSGNEQFF
V gene: TRBV20-1
clone size: .
J gene: TRBJ2-1
D gene: .

CDR3 DNA: TGCGCCAGCAGCCTCAGTCGACAGGGCCCAGAGACCCAGTACTTC
CDR3 protein: CASSLSRQGPETQYF
V gene: TRBV5-1
clone size: many
J gene: TRBJ2-5
D gene: TRBD1

CDR3 DNA: TGTGCCAGCAGCCAAAGCAGGCCTAGTTGGGATGAGCAGTTCTTC
CDR3 protein: CASSQSRPSWDEQFF
V gene: TRBV11-1
clone size: many
J gene: TRBJ2-1
D gene: .

CDR3 DNA: TGTGCCAGTAGTATAAAAAGGAATTCACCCCTCCACTTT
CDR3 protein: CASSIKRNSPLHF
V gene: TRBV19
clone size: .
J gene: TRBJ1-6
D gene: .

CDR3 DNA: TGTGCCAGTACCTCTGACCGACGAGGGCGAGTAACAGATACGCAGTATTTT
CDR3 protein: CASTSDRRGRVTDTQYF
V gene: TRBV19
clone size: once
J gene: TRBJ2-3
D gene: .

CDR3 DNA: TGCGCCAGCAGCTTGGATTTGACAGGGGGCGTTTCACCCCTCCACTTT
CDR3 protein: CASSLDLTGGVSPLHF
V gene: TRBV5-1
clone size: many
J gene: TRBJ1-6
D gene: TRBD1

CDR3 DNA: TGCGCCAGCAGTGAGCCGGGGGGCACTGAAGCTTTCTTT
CDR3 protein: CASSEPGGTEAFF
V gene: TRBV10-2
clone size: .
J gene: TRBJ1-1
D gene: .

CDR3 DNA: TGTGCCAGAAACTTATTAGCGGGGAACTACGAGCAGTACTTC
CDR3 protein: CARNLLAGNYEQYF
V gene: TRBV7-8
clone size: .
J gene: TRBJ2-7
D gene: TRBD2

CDR3 DNA: TGTGCCAGCAGCGCCCCGACAGGGGGCTTGGAGACCCAGTACTTC
CDR3 protein: CASSAPTGGLETQYF
V gene: TRBV7-9
clone size: .
J gene: TRBJ2-5
D gene: TRBD1

CDR3 DNA: TGTGCCATCAGCGAGGGTCACCCCGGACGGTTGAACACTGAAGCTTTCTTT
CDR3 protein: CAISEGHPGRLNTEAFF
V gene: TRBV10-3
clone size: .
J gene: TRBJ1-1
D gene: .

CDR3 DNA: TGTGCCATCAGTGAGGAAGGATGGGATAAGCAGTTCTTC
CDR3 protein: CAISEEGWDKQFF
V gene: TRBV6-6
clone size: few
J gene: TRBJ2-1
D gene: .

CDR3 DNA: TGTGCCAGCAGCCAACGTGGGGATGAAAAACTGTTTTTT
CDR3 protein: CASSQRGDEKLFF
V gene: TRBV3-1
clone size: .
J gene: TRBJ1-4
D gene: .

CDR3 DNA: TGTGCCAGCAGCTTGCGAGACAGCCGAAACTATGGCTACACCTTC
CDR3 protein: CASSLRDSRNYGYTF
V gene: TRBV5-6
clone size: .
J gene: TRBJ1-2
D gene: .

CDR3 DNA: TGTGCCAGCAGCGTAGGCCCGGGGGGCGTGAATGAGCAGTTCTTC
CDR3 protein: CASSVGPGGVNEQFF
V gene: TRBV9
clone size: .
J gene: TRBJ2-1
D gene: .

CDR3 DNA: TGTGCCAGCAGCTTCGGGAATTCACCCCTCCACTTT
CDR3 protein: CASSFGNSPLHF
V gene: TRBV7-8
clone size: many
J gene: TRBJ1-6
D gene: .

CDR3 DNA: TGTGCCAGCAGCTTAATGGAGGGCACTGAAGCTTTCTTT
CDR3 protein: CASSLMEGTEAFF
V gene: TRBV7-9
clone size: .
J gene: TRBJ1-1
D gene: .

CDR3 DNA: TGTGCCAGTAGTATCTTAGGAGGGAGGGTCGGCCAGCCCCAGCATTTT
CDR3 protein: CASSILGGRVGQPQHF
V gene: TRBV19
clone size: .
J gene: TRBJ1-5
D gene: .

CDR3 DNA: TGTGCCAGCAGTGTGATGACGGCGAACACTGAAGCTTTCTTT
CDR3 protein: CASSVMTANTEAFF
V gene: TRBV6-1
clone size: many
J gene: TRBJ1-1
D gene: .

CDR3 DNA: TGTGTCAGCAGCTCGTTTGGGGGGGTTGGCTCACCCCTCCACTTT
CDR3 protein: CVSSSFGGVGSPLHF
V gene: TRBV7-3
clone size: .
J gene: TRBJ1-6
D gene: .

CDR3 DNA: TGCAGTGCTAGAACGGGGGCGCGGGGCTACACCTTC
CDR3 protein: CSARTGARGYTF
V gene: TRBV20-1
clone size: .
J gene: TRBJ1-2
D gene: .

CDR3 DNA: TGCGCCAGCAGTGAGAGGGGCACTGAAGCTTTCTTT
CDR3 protein: CASSERGTEAFF
V gene: TRBV10-1
clone size: few
J gene: TRBJ1-1
D gene: .

CDR3 DNA: TGTGCCAGCAGGACCCTCGGGACAGGGGTCAATTCACCCCTCCACTTT
CDR3 protein: CASRTLGTGVNSPLHF
V gene: TRBV2
clone size: .
J gene: TRBJ1-6
D gene: TRBD1

CDR3 DNA: TGTGCCAGCACCGACGGCTCGGGCTACACCTTC
CDR3 protein: CASTDGSGYTF
V gene: TRBV12-3/TRBV12-4
clone size: many
J gene: TRBJ1-2
D gene: .

CDR3 DNA: TGCAGCGCGGACAGGGCGACTGAAGCTTTC
CDR3 protein: CSADRATEAF
V gene: TRBV29-1
clone size: .
J gene: TRBJ2-6
D gene: TRBD1

CDR3 DNA: TGTGCCAGCAGCCCCCGCGGGGGACAGCAAACTGGAAACACCATATATTTT
CDR3 protein: CASSPRGGQQTGNTIYF
V gene: TRBV5-4
clone size: many
J gene: TRBJ1-3
D gene: TRBD1

CDR3 DNA: TGTGCCAGCAGTAAGCTGTCAGATACGCAGTATTTT
CDR3 protein: CASSKLSDTQYF
V gene: TRBV2
clone size: .
J gene: TRBJ2-3
D gene: .

CDR3 DNA: TGTGCCAGCAGCTTGGGGACAGGGGTAGGGTATGGCTACACCTTC
CDR3 protein: CASSLGTGVGYGYTF
V gene: TRBV11-3
clone size: .
J gene: TRBJ1-2
D gene: TRBD1

CDR3 DNA: TGCAGTGCCCCAGTCCTAGCGGGAGACGAGACCCAGTACTTC
CDR3 protein: CSAPVLAGDETQYF
V gene: TRBV20-1
clone size: .
J gene: TRBJ2-5
D gene: TRBD2

CDR3 DNA: TGTGCCAGCAGTACCGGTGGCCGGGTAGCGGGAGTGAGAGAGACCCAGTACTTC
CDR3 protein: CASSTGGRVAGVRETQYF
V gene: TRBV6-6
clone size: many
J gene: TRBJ2-5
D gene: TRBD2

CDR3 DNA: TGTGCCAGCGGGACAGGGGGCTTCAACACTGAAGCTTTCTTT
CDR3 protein: CASGTGGFNTEAFF
V gene: TRBV2
clone size: .
J gene: TRBJ1-1
D gene: TRBD1

CDR3 DNA: TGCAGCGTTGCAAGAACAGTTCAAGAGACCCAGCATTTT
CDR3 protein: CSVARTVQETQHF
V gene: TRBV29-1
clone size: .
J gene: TRBJ1-5
D gene: .

CDR3 DNA: TGTGCCAGCTCACCAAACAGGGGGTCGAGCTCCTACGAGCAGTACTTC
CDR3 protein: CASSPNRGSSSYEQYF
V gene: TRBV9
clone size: .
J gene: TRBJ2-7
D gene: TRBD1

CDR3 DNA: TGTGCCAGCAGTGGGACAGGGTTCGGAGACTACACCTTC
CDR3 protein: CASSGTGFGDYTF
V gene: TRBV2
clone size: .
J gene: TRBJ1-2
D gene: TRBD1

CDR3 DNA: TGCAGTGCTAAGCCGGGGGGGAACATTCAGTACTTC
CDR3 protein: CSAKPGGNIQYF
V gene: TRBV20-1
clone size: .
J gene: TRBJ2-4
D gene: TRBD2